This T cell receptor (beta chain) derives from a study of OX40 agonist ivuxolimab in advanced cancers. CDR1 GTSNPN and CDR2 SVGIG come from the germline V gene (reference sequence). This CDR3 has 15 amino acids. V gave up 2 bases and J gave up 7 bases, with 20 bases separating them. Overall study results and limits: Also present in some nonresponders was a low level of normalized T-cell clonal expansion.

Here immunoSEQ multiplex PCR was the method, and the copy in TCRdb shows in-frame clones only, minus some. The sample consists of about 68,000 clones, around four fifths of them appearing once. This clone has more than one count but fewer than ten. Its specificity is not known. The source of this sequence is an adult with an advanced solid tumor such as melanoma, head and neck, liver or kidney cancer. The chain joins TRBV30 to TRBJ1-1, with D unclear. Specimen: CD4+ or CD8+ T cells sorted from blood, collected in a trial of the OX40 agonist ivuxolimab. The CDR3, as DNA: TGTGCCTGGAGTCCGACCGGCCGGGGTAGCGGTGAAGCTTTCTTT. Translated: CAWSPTGRGSGEAFF.